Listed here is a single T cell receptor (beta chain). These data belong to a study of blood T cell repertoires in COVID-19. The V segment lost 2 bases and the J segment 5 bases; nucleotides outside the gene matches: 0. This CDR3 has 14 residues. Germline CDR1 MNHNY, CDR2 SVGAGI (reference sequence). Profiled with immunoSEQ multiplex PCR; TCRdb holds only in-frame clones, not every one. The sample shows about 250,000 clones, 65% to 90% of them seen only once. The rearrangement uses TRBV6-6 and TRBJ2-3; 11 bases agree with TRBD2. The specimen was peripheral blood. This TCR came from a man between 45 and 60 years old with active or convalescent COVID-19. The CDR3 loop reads CASSYGLAGDTQYF. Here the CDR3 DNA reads TGTGCCAGCAGTTACGGACTAGCGGGAGATACGCAGTATTTT.